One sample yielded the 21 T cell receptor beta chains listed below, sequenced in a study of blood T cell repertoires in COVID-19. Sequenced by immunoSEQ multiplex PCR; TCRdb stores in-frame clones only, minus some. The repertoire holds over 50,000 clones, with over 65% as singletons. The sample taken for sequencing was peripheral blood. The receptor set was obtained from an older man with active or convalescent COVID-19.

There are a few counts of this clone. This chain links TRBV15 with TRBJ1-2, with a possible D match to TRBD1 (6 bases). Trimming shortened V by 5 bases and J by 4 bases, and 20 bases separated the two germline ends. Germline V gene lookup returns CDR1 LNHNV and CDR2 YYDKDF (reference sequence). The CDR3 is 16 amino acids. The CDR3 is CATSEGDLGAGYGYTF. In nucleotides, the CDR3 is TGTGCCACCAGCGAGGGGGATTTGGGGGCAGGCTATGGCTACACCTTC. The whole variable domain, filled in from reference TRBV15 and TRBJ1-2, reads DAMVIQNPRYQVTQFGKPVTLSCSQTLNHNVMYWYQQKSSQAPKLLFHYYDKDFNNEADTPDNFQSRRPNTSFCFLDIRSPGLGDTAMYLCATSEGDLGAGYGYTFGSGTRLTVV.

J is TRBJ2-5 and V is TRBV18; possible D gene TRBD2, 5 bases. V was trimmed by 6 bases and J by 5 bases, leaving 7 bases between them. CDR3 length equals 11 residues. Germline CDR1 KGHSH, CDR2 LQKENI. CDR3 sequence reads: CASSSGETQYF. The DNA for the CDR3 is TGTGCCAGCTCGTCGGGGGAGACCCAGTACTTC.

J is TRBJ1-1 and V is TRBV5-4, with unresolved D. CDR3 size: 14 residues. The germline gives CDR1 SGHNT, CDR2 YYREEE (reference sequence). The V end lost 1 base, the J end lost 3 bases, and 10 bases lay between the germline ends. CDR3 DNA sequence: TGTGCCAGCAGCTTGAGGAGGACTGACACTGAAGCTTTCTTT. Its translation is CASSLRRTDTEAFF.

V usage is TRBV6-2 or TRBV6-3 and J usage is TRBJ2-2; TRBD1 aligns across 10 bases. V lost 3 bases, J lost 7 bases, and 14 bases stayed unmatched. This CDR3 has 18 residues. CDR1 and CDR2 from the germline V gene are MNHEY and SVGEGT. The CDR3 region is CASSYRPRQGATVGELFF. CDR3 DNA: TGTGCCAGCAGTTATCGCCCTAGACAGGGGGCTACAGTCGGGGAGCTGTTTTTT.

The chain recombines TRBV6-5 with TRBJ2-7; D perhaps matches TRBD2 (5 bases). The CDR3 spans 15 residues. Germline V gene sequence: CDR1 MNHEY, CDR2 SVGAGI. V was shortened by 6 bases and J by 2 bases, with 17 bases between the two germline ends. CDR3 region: CASSRDFGGAYEQYF. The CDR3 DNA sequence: TGTGCCAGCAGCCGCGACTTCGGAGGCGCCTACGAGCAGTACTTC.

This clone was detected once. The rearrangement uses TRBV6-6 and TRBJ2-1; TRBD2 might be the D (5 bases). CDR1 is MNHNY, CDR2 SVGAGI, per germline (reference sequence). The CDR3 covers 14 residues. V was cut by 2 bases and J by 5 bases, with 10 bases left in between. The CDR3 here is CASSYGRRNNEQFF. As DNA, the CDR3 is TGTGCCAGCAGTTACGGTCGGAGGAACAATGAGCAGTTCTTC.

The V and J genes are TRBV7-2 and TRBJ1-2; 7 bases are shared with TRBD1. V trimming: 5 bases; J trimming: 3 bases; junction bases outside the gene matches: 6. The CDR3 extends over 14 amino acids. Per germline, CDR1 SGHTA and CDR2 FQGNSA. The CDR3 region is CASSEFTGDYGYTF. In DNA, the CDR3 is TGTGCCAGCAGCGAATTTACAGGGGACTATGGCTACACCTTC. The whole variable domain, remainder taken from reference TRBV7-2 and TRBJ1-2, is GAGVSQSPSNKVTEKGKDVELRCDPISGHTALYWYRQSLGQGLEFLIYFQGNSAPDKSGLPSDRFSAERTGGSVSTLTIQRTQQEDSAVYLCASSEFTGDYGYTFGSGTRLTVV.

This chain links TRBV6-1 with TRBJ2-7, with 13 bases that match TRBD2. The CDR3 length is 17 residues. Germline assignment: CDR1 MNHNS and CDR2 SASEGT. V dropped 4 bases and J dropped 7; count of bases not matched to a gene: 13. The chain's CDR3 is CASSAVQGLAGSGEQYF. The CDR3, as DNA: TGTGCCAGCAGTGCGGTCCAGGGACTAGCGGGATCGGGGGAGCAGTACTTC.

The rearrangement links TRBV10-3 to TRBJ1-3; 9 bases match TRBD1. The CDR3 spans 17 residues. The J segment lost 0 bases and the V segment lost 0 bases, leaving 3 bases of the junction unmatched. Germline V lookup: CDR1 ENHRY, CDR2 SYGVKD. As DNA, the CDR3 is TGTGCCATCAGTGAGTCGTTGGGACAGGGCTCTGGAAACACCATATATTTT. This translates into CAISESLGQGSGNTIYF.

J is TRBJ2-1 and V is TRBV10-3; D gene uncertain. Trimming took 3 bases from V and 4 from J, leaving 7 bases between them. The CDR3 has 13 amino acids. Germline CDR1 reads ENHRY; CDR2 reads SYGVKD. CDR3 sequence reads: CAISDPQYNEQFF. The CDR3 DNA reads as TGTGCCATCAGTGACCCTCAGTACAATGAGCAGTTCTTC.

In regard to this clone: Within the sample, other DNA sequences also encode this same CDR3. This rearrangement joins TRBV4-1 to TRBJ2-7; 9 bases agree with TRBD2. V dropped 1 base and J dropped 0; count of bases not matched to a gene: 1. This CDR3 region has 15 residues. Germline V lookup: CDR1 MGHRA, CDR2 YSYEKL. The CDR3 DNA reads TGCGCCAGCAGCCAAGTAGCGGGAGCCTCCTACGAGCAGTACTTC. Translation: CASSQVAGASYEQYF.

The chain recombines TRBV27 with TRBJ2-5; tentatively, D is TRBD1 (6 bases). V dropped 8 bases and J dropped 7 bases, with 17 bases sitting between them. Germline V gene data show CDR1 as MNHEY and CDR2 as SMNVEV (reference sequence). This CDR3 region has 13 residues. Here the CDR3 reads CASRTVLEGTQYF. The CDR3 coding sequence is TGTGCCAGCCGGACAGTCCTGGAAGGGACCCAGTACTTC.

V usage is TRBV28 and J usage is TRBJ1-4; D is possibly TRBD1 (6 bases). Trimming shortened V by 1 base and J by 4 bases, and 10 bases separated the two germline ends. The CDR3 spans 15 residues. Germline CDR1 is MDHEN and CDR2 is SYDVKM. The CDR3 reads CASSLSQDSNEKLFF. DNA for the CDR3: TGTGCCAGCAGTTTATCGCAGGACAGTAATGAAAAACTGTTTTTT.

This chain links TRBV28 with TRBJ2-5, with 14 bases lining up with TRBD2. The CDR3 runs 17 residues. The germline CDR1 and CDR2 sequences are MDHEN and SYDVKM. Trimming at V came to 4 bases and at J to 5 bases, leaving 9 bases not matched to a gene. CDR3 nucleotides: TGTGCCAGCAGTTCTCCGACTAGCGGGAGGGCCGGGGAGACCCAGTACTTC. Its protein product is CASSSPTSGRAGETQYF.

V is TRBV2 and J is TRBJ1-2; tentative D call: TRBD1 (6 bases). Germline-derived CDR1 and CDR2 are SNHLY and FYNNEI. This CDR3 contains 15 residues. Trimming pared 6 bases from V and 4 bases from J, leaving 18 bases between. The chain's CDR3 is CASSPSGGSGYGYTF. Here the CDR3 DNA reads TGTGCCAGCAGCCCTTCTGGGGGCAGTGGCTATGGCTACACCTTC.

The CDR3 sequence: CASSFPDRQETQYF. The CDR3 DNA sequence: TGTGCCAGCAGCTTCCCGGACAGACAAGAGACCCAGTACTTC. This chain joins TRBV5-4 and TRBJ2-5; a possible D gene is TRBD1 (6 bases). Germline lookup yields CDR1 SGHNT and CDR2 YYREEE (reference sequence). Trimming shortened V by 2 bases and J by 2 bases, and 10 bases separated the two germline ends. This CDR3 has 14 amino acids. The full variable domain, completed using reference TRBV5-4 and TRBJ2-5, is ETGVTQSPTHLIKTRGQQVTLRCSSQSGHNTVSWYQQALGQGPQFIFQYYREEENGRGNFPPRFSGLQFPNYSSELNVNALELDDSALYLCASSFPDRQETQYFGPGTRLLVL.

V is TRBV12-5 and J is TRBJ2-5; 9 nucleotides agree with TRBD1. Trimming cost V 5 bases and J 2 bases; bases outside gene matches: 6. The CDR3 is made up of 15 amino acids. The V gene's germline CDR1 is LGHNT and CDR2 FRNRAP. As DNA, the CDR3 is TGTGCTAGTGGTCGCGGGACAGGGTGGCAAGAGACCCAGTACTTC. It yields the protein CASGRGTGWQETQYF.

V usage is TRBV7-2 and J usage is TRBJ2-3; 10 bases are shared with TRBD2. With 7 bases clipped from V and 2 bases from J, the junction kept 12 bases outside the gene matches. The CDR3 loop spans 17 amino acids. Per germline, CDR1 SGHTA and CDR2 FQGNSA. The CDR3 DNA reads TGTGCCAGCAAACCTAGGGCGCTAGCGGGAGCCACAGATACGCAGTATTTT. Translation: CASKPRALAGATDTQYF.

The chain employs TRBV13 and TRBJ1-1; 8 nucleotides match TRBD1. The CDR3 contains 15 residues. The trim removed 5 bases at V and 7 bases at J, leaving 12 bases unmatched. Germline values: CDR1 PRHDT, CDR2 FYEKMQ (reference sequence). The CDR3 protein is CASSQGSGGAGEAFF. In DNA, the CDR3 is TGTGCCAGCAGCCAAGGGTCAGGGGGCGCGGGTGAAGCTTTCTTT.

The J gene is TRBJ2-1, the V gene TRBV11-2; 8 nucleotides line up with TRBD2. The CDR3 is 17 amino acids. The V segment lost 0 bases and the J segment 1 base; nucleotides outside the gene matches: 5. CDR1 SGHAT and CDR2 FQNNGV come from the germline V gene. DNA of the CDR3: TGTGCCAGCAGCTTAGATCTCAGCGGGGGTTCCTACAATGAGCAGTTCTTC. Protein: CASSLDLSGGSYNEQFF.

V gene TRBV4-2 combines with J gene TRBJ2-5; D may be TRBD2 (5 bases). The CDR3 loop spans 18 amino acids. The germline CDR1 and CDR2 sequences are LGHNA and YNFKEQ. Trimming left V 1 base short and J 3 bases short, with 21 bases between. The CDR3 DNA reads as TGTGCCAGCAGCCAAGGGGTGGGTGTGCTGGAGGTAAAAGAGACCCAGTACTTC. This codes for CASSQGVGVLEVKETQYF.